This TCR beta chain was captured in a study of T cells after yellow fever vaccination. V was shortened by 7 bases and J by 5 bases, with 14 bases between the two germline ends. CDR1 is DFQATT and CDR2 is SNEGSKA in the germline V gene (reference sequence). The length of the CDR3 is 12 residues. As for this clonotype: The antigen remains undetermined.

The study, taken as a whole, reports: The appearance of a small share of clonotypes in both CD4 and CD8 compartments was observed. Post-booster reappearance was seen for most primary-vaccination clones (96% CD4, around 88% CD8).

TCRdb processed the 5' RACE reads anew with MiXCR; each CDR3 protein has one entry. The data contain some 120,000 distinct CDR3 sequences, 8.4% of them singletons. V and J are TRBV20-1 and TRBJ1-2; the D gene is possibly TRBD1 (6 bases). The TCR originated in a man aged 25 to 40 who received the YFV17D yellow fever vaccine. The starting material was CD8+ T cells sorted from PBMCs, obtained 45 days after the yellow fever booster vaccination. In nucleotides, the CDR3 is TGCAGTGTTAACAGGGAGGGGTATGGCTACACCTTC. Its protein product is CSVNREGYGYTF.